This TCR beta chain was recovered during a study of CD8 T cells in ankylosing spondylitis. The V end was cut by 2 bases, the J end by 10 bases, with 12 bases between. The CDR3 extends over 13 amino acids. Study conclusions and caveats: Reactive arthritis synovial fluid and blood previously showed some of these motif variants. Several highly homologous variants made up a TCR beta motif, and this motif appeared characteristic of ankylosing spondylitis blood. Relatively rare in peripheral blood, disease-linked clones were also CD8+.

This clonotype was observed a handful of times. Its antigen remains unidentified. MiXCR, run by TCRdb on the 5' RACE reads, gives a single entry per CDR3 protein. The sample lists about 390,000 distinct CDR3 sequences; around 24% were seen once. The chain employs TRBV12-3 or TRBV12-4 and TRBJ2-1; TRBD2 might be the D (6 bases). The sequenced material came from blood, either unsorted or a sorted T cell fraction (not recorded which). The TCR originated in a male donor with ankylosing spondylitis. The CDR3 DNA sequence: TGTGCCAGCAGTTTATTAAGCGGGCCGGAGCAGTTCTTC. This encodes CASSLLSGPEQFF.